This TCR beta chain emerged from a study of T-cell reconstitution after alpha-beta-depleted transplantation in children. The study, taken as a whole, reports: Reportedly, alpha-beta T cells present about two months post-transplant originated from several hundred expanded clones of graft origin. A year had passed since transplant, and T-cell counts and diversity by then came mostly from newly produced T cells.

The V end lost 6 bases, the J end lost 1 base, and 13 bases lay between the germline ends. Germline V lookup: CDR1 DFQATT, CDR2 SNEGSKA (reference sequence). This CDR3 region has 14 residues. This clonotype was picked up many times. The antigen remains unidentified. Unique molecular identifiers featured in how the TCRbeta library was prepared. One entry per CDR3 protein results from TCRdb running MiXCR on the PCR reads. The sample records about 440,000 distinct CDR3 sequences, roughly 43% being singletons. This chain links TRBV20-1 with TRBJ1-5; D is ambiguous. Here the sequenced sample was PBMCs, taken before TCRalphabeta/CD19-depleted stem cell transplant. The clonotype originates from a girl aged 2 to 10 with aplastic anemia, due to receive a stem cell transplant. The CDR3 reads CSAQRGESNQPQHF. CDR3 bases: TGCAGTGCCCAGCGTGGGGAGAGCAATCAGCCCCAGCATTTT.